The 28 T cell receptor beta chains below come from one sample, sequenced in a study of T-cell memory formation after mild COVID-19. MiXCR, run by TCRdb on the 5' RACE reads, gives a single entry per CDR3 protein. The data show about 270,000 distinct CDR3 sequences, 15% to 20% seen once. Sequenced material: PBMCs or a T cell subset sorted from them (not recorded which). Every receptor here comes from a man aged 18 to 30 who had mild COVID-19 (a few samples of this study predate the infection). Cell type and time point are not known.

This clonotype showed up just a few times. The gene calls are TRBV6-6 and TRBJ2-1, with 7 nucleotides matching TRBD2. V dropped 10 bases and J dropped 9; count of bases not matched to a gene: 15. This CDR3 comprises 14 residues. In germline, CDR1 is MNHNY, CDR2 SVGAGI (reference sequence). CDR3 sequence: CATRPTGGSSEQFF. CDR3 nucleotides: TGTGCCACCCGACCGACGGGGGGTAGTAGTGAGCAGTTCTTC.

This clonotype was detected a few times. This chain links TRBV7-3 with TRBJ2-5, with 8 bases fitting TRBD2. The trim removed 5 bases at V and 5 bases at J, leaving 4 bases unmatched. Germline V CDR1 and CDR2: SGHTA, FQGTGA. The CDR3 totals 13 residues. The CDR3 loop reads CASSRGGMETQYF. The CDR3 DNA is TGTGCCAGCAGCCGCGGGGGGATGGAGACCCAGTACTTC.

This clonotype has just a few counts. The V and J genes are TRBV12-3 or TRBV12-4 and TRBJ2-5; TRBD2 aligns across 11 bases. The CDR3 totals 15 residues. Trimming removed 6 bases from V and 1 base from J; junction bases left unmatched: 4. CDR3 residues: CASSPGLAAQETQYF. The CDR3 nucleotides are TGTGCCAGCAGCCCGGGACTAGCGGCCCAAGAGACCCAGTACTTC.

The V and J genes are TRBV4-2 and TRBJ1-4; D might be TRBD1 (5 bases). The CDR3 length is 15 residues. Trimming pared 8 bases from V and 5 bases from J, leaving 18 bases between. Germline-derived CDR1 and CDR2 are LGHNA and YNFKEQ. CDR3 sequence: CASQVRAGSNEKLFF. CDR3 nucleotides: TGTGCCAGCCAAGTCCGGGCAGGGTCGAATGAAAAACTGTTTTTT.

This clonotype was seen more than once but under ten times. The CDR3 loop is CASSQDSTARASTDTQYF. DNA for the CDR3: TGTGCCAGCAGCCAAGATTCTACGGCTCGTGCTAGCACAGATACGCAGTATTTT. The chain employs TRBV4-2 and TRBJ2-3; D remains unclear. The length of the CDR3 is 18 residues. V gave up 0 bases and J gave up 0 bases, with 16 bases separating them. Germline-derived CDR1 and CDR2 are LGHNA and YNFKEQ.

The chain carries TRBV2 and TRBJ2-1; either TRBD1 or TRBD2 may fit D (6 bases each). Germline lookup yields CDR1 SNHLY and CDR2 FYNNEI. The germline V and J ends were trimmed by 7 bases and 5 bases, with 9 bases remaining between them. The CDR3 is 12 amino acids. The CDR3 nucleotides read TGTGCCAGCACGAGGGGGGACAATGAGCAGTTCTTC. Protein sequence: CASTRGDNEQFF.

This clonotype was counted between two and nine times. The J gene is TRBJ1-5, the V gene TRBV2; D ambiguous. The CDR3 sequence is 15 residues long. Germline CDR1 SNHLY, CDR2 FYNNEI. Between the trimmed V and J ends, which lost 6 bases and 0 bases, there was a span of 12 bases. CDR3 bases: TGTGCCAGCAGCCCGGACGGTACTAGCAATCAGCCCCAGCATTTT. It codes for CASSPDGTSNQPQHF.

In its sample, this clonotype was seen once. The chain joins TRBV6-6 to TRBJ1-2; D remains unclear. CDR1 is MNHNY and CDR2 is SVGAGI in the germline V gene (reference sequence). There are 15 residues in the CDR3. The germline V and J ends were trimmed by 7 bases and 5 bases, with 20 bases remaining between them. The CDR3 DNA is TGTGCCAGCAATACTAACTCGAGGAGCGGTTATGGCTACACCTTC. Amino acids: CASNTNSRSGYGYTF.

This clonotype was seen more than once but under ten times. The chain uses TRBV7-9 and TRBJ1-3; D perhaps matches TRBD1 (6 bases). This CDR3 is 14 amino acids long. V shed 3 bases and J shed 1 base, with 7 bases lying between them. From germline, CDR1 is SEHNR and CDR2 FQNEAQ (reference sequence). The CDR3 DNA reads TGTGCCAGCAGCTTTGGGACATCTGGAAACACCATATATTTT. This encodes CASSFGTSGNTIYF.

V gene TRBV12-3 or TRBV12-4 combines with J gene TRBJ1-5, with 11 bases matching TRBD1. This CDR3 is 15 amino acids long. The junction had 5 bases not matched to a gene; V was cut back by 6 bases and J by 4 bases. The CDR3 region has the DNA TGTGCCAGCAGCCGGGGGACAGGGGGGAATCAGCCCCAGCATTTT. Translated: CASSRGTGGNQPQHF.

The chain couples TRBV5-1 to TRBJ1-1; 8 nucleotides match TRBD1. The CDR3 sequence is 17 residues long. V shed 4 bases, J shed 0 bases, and the junction held 11 bases outside the gene matches. Germline lookup yields CDR1 SGHRS and CDR2 YFSETQ. CDR3 residues: CASSRSGGLSMNTEAFF. CDR3 sequence (DNA): TGCGCCAGCAGCCGTTCAGGGGGCCTATCAATGAACACTGAAGCTTTCTTT. The whole variable domain, remainder taken from reference TRBV5-1 and TRBJ1-1, is KAGVTQTPRYLIKTRGQQVTLSCSPISGHRSVSWYQQTPGQGLQFLFEYFSETQRNKGNFPGRFSGRQFSNSRSEMNVSTLELGDSALYLCASSRSGGLSMNTEAFFGQGTRLTVV.

V is TRBV29-1 and J is TRBJ2-1; no firm D call. V lost 6 bases and J 8 bases, leaving 14 bases between the germline ends. CDR1 SQVTM and CDR2 ANQGSEA come from the germline V gene. This CDR3 comprises 12 residues. CDR3 sequence: CSVRSLAYEQFF. The CDR3 nucleotides are TGCAGCGTCCGCAGCTTGGCGTATGAGCAGTTCTTC.

The rearrangement links TRBV30 to TRBJ2-2; 8 nucleotides match TRBD1. The CDR3 has 13 amino acids. In germline, CDR1 is GTSNPN, CDR2 SVGIG (reference sequence). V trimming: 7 bases; J trimming: 4 bases; junction bases outside the gene matches: 5. The CDR3 DNA sequence: TGTGCCTTTGGACAGGGCGGCACCGGGGAGCTGTTTTTT. Translated, it gives CAFGQGGTGELFF.

This chain joins TRBV7-2 and TRBJ1-6; D not resolved. V was trimmed by 3 bases and J by 8 bases, leaving 8 bases between them. CDR1 and CDR2 (germline): SGHTA, FQGNSA. CDR3 length: 13 residues. CDR3 region: CASSFTIDSPLHF. In DNA form, the CDR3 reads TGTGCCAGCAGCTTTACCATTGATTCACCCCTCCACTTT.

The rearrangement joins TRBV6-2 or TRBV6-3 to TRBJ1-1; tentative D call: TRBD1 (6 bases). Looked up from germline, CDR1 is MNHEY and CDR2 is SVGEGT. V was shortened by 0 bases and J by 2 bases, with 13 bases between the two germline ends. The CDR3 sequence is 16 residues long. The CDR3 sequence: CASSYSRLGQNTEAFF. The CDR3 nucleotides read TGTGCCAGCAGTTACTCGCGGTTGGGACAAAACACTGAAGCTTTCTTT.

The gene calls are TRBV6-2 or TRBV6-3 and TRBJ2-5; 7 bases fit TRBD2. Trimming removed 7 bases from V and 5 bases from J; junction bases left unmatched: 13. The germline CDR1 and CDR2 sequences are MNHEY and SVGEGT. The CDR3 totals 15 residues. The CDR3 here is CASTSRKKRDETQYF. CDR3 nucleotides: TGTGCCAGCACCAGTCGAAAGAAGCGGGATGAGACCCAGTACTTC.

This clonotype has only a few counts. Since a much larger clone is just one base distant, this may be a read error. The V and J genes are TRBV5-6 and TRBJ1-2; D gene unclear. The germline gives CDR1 SGHDT, CDR2 YYEEEE. The CDR3 spans 15 residues. CDR3 residues: CVSIARTAWGYGYTF. The CDR3 DNA is TGTGTCAGCATCGCGAGGACGGCCTGGGGTTATGGCTACACCTTC.

This clonotype occurred many times. V gene TRBV5-6 combines with J gene TRBJ2-5; D gene unclear. This CDR3 region has 12 residues. V was cut by 0 bases and J by 9 bases, with 9 bases left in between. Germline-derived CDR1 and CDR2 are SGHDT and YYEEEE. This chain's CDR3 is CASSLVSDPQYF. The CDR3 DNA reads TGTGCCAGCAGCTTGGTTTCCGATCCCCAGTACTTC.

The chain couples TRBV20-1 to TRBJ2-7, with 9 nucleotides matching TRBD2. Trimming cost V 5 bases and J 7 bases; bases outside gene matches: 9. The CDR3 length is 13 residues. Germline CDR1 and CDR2: DFQATT and SNEGSKA (reference sequence). The CDR3 here is CSAPGGGAEEQYF. As DNA, the CDR3 is TGCAGTGCTCCGGGCGGGGGGGCCGAAGAGCAGTACTTC.

The CDR3 DNA is TGTGCAAGTCGCCACCACGACAGGGGCTATGGCTACACCTTC. Translated, it gives CASRHHDRGYGYTF. The V and J genes are TRBV12-2 and TRBJ1-2; the D call of TRBD1 is as the table states it, not checked on the DNA. TRBV12-2 is flagged as a pseudogene. This CDR3 has 14 amino acids.

This clonotype was observed at least ten times. CDR3: CSVTTGISYEQYF. In DNA form, the CDR3 reads TGCAGCGTCACAACAGGGATCAGCTACGAGCAGTACTTC. The rearrangement joins TRBV29-1 to TRBJ2-7, with a weak D call TRBD1 (6 bases). Trimming stripped 6 bases from V and 3 bases from J, with 15 bases between. This CDR3 is built from 13 residues. CDR1 is SQVTM and CDR2 is ANQGSEA in the germline V gene.

This clonotype was detected only a few times. The rearrangement links TRBV15 to TRBJ1-5, with a weak D call TRBD1 (5 bases). Germline values: CDR1 LNHNV, CDR2 YYDKDF (reference sequence). Trimming pared 3 bases from V and 7 bases from J, leaving 10 bases between. The CDR3 sequence is 13 residues long. The CDR3 sequence is CATSRGGIQPQHF. The CDR3 DNA follows: TGTGCCACCAGCAGGGGGGGGATCCAGCCCCAGCATTTT.

This clonotype showed up just a few times. The chain recombines TRBV11-3 with TRBJ2-1; tentatively, D is TRBD1 (5 bases). The CDR3 spans 14 residues. V lost 6 bases to trimming and J lost 6 bases, with 15 bases between them. CDR1 is SGHNT, CDR2 YENEEA, per germline. The CDR3 loop is CASSFSGLANEQFF. CDR3 bases: TGTGCCAGCAGTTTTTCAGGGTTGGCCAATGAGCAGTTCTTC.

This clonotype was seen at least ten times. The rearrangement links TRBV15 to TRBJ2-3, with 8 nucleotides matching TRBD1. Germline assignment: CDR1 LNHNV and CDR2 YYDKDF (reference sequence). V shed 0 bases and J 1 base; nucleotides not matched to a gene: 6. The CDR3 is made up of 17 amino acids. CDR3 protein: CATSRDQQGGGTDTQYF. The CDR3 nucleotides are TGTGCCACCAGCAGAGATCAACAGGGGGGTGGCACAGATACGCAGTATTTT.

This clonotype was picked up a small number of times. The rearrangement links TRBV20-1 to TRBJ2-5, with D uncertain. Germline values: CDR1 DFQATT, CDR2 SNEGSKA (reference sequence). V was pared by 5 bases and J by 5 bases, with 9 bases between. The length of the CDR3 is 11 residues. The chain's CDR3 is CSAQVGETQYF. In DNA form, the CDR3 reads TGCAGTGCTCAGGTTGGGGAGACCCAGTACTTC.

This clonotype was counted a few times. This chain joins TRBV4-1 and TRBJ1-1; D is unresolved. CDR1 and CDR2 (germline): MGHRA, YSYEKL. This CDR3 comprises 12 residues. Trimming shortened V by 4 bases and J by 7 bases, and 10 bases separated the two germline ends. The CDR3 is CASSPGQNEAFF. DNA of the CDR3: TGCGCCAGCAGCCCTGGGCAGAATGAAGCTTTCTTT.

This clonotype showed up just a few times. In DNA, the CDR3 is TGCGCCAGCAGCTTGACCAGGGGGCTCTATGGCTACACCTTC. Its protein product is CASSLTRGLYGYTF. The chain has TRBV5-1 and TRBJ1-2; 8 nucleotides line up with TRBD1. The CDR3 runs 14 residues. The V gene's germline CDR1 is SGHRS and CDR2 YFSETQ. J lost 4 bases, V lost 1 base, and 3 bases had no gene match.

The chain links TRBV4-3 to TRBJ2-3; 7 positions agree with TRBD2. Germline V lookup: CDR1 LGHNA, CDR2 YSLEER. The CDR3 runs to 16 residues. With V trimmed by 0 bases and J by 4 bases, 7 bases remained unmatched. CDR3 sequence reads: CASSQEGWGGADTQYF. The DNA of the CDR3 is TGCGCCAGCAGCCAAGAGGGGTGGGGGGGTGCAGATACGCAGTATTTT.